The entry below gives a single T cell receptor (beta chain) sequence along with its context. These data belong to a study of OX40 agonist ivuxolimab in advanced cancers. At the level of the study: Patients were given ivuxolimab, an antibody that agonizes OX40 (CD134).

Produced via immunoSEQ multiplex PCR; TCRdb's table is partial and in-frame only. The sample records around 85,000 clones, about 90% being singletons. CDR1 is MDHEN, CDR2 SYDVKM, per germline. J was trimmed by 8 bases and V by 10 bases; bases with no gene match: 1. CDR3 length: 9 residues. Sequenced here: CD4+ or CD8+ T cells sorted from blood, sampled in a trial of the OX40 agonist ivuxolimab. The TCR was taken from an adult with an advanced solid tumor such as melanoma, head and neck, liver or kidney cancer. J is TRBJ1-2 and V is TRBV28; the match to TRBD1 covers 7 bases. This CDR3 is CATGQGYTF. The CDR3, as DNA: TGTGCCACGGGACAGGGCTACACCTTC.